This T cell receptor (beta chain) was identified in a study of control samples from healthy donors and cancer patients (dated by TCRdb to 2018 to 2020). Libraries were prepared through the immunoSEQ multiplex PCR assay. This is the immuneACCESS table as TCRdb keeps it, with only in-frame sequences that have V and J called. A part of the clones is gone; compared with another copy, unresolved V genes explain less than half, and the rest is unexplained. This sample holds 130,000 or so clones; under 95% were observed only once. The ten largest clones represent approximately 7% of the sample. With respect to this clone: The specificity of this receptor is unknown. No base qualities exist here, and no much larger clone lies one base off it.

There are 13 amino acids in the CDR3, from cysteine to phenylalanine inclusive. Left in the record is the CDR3 DNA by itself, 39 bases read in frame from the first base. A distance of 10 bases separates the germline ends of V and J, which lose 3 bases and 5 bases respectively. The rearranged segments are TRBV12-3 or TRBV12-4 and TRBJ1-2; matching of 5 bases hints at TRBD1 as the D gene. The sequencing sample was made of blood. This sequence originates from a young man in good health. DNA sequence: TGTGCCAGCAGTTTGGCGGAGGGGTATGGCTACACCTTC. This gives the protein CASSLAEGYGYTF.